This TCR beta chain was captured by sequencing in a study of T cells after yellow fever vaccination. This clonotype was seen ten or more times. V was pared by 8 bases and J by 5 bases, with 10 bases of the junction left unmatched. The CDR3 has 13 residues. Germline V lookup: CDR1 DFQATT, CDR2 SNEGSKA (reference sequence). One entry per CDR3 protein results from TCRdb running MiXCR on the 5' RACE reads. The sample yields about 300,000 distinct CDR3 sequences, 7.5% to 9.5% seen once. This TCR came from a man aged 18 to 35 who received the YFV17D yellow fever vaccine. This material consisted of CD4+ T cells sorted from PBMCs, taken 5 days after the yellow fever booster vaccination. The gene calls are TRBV20-1 and TRBJ2-5; 8 positions agree with TRBD1. The DNA of the CDR3 is TGCAGTTTCGACAGGGGAGGTTACGAGACCCAGTACTTC. It specifies CSFDRGGYETQYF.